A selection of T cell receptor beta chains follows, all from one sample in a study of blood T cell repertoires in COVID-19. Repertoires were generated with immunoSEQ multiplex PCR, while TCRdb's copy carries only in-frame clones and drops some. The sample holds hundreds of thousands of clones, about 83% seen once. Material for sequencing was peripheral blood. The receptors stem from a woman in her fifties or sixties with acute or convalescent COVID-19. The conserved cysteine and the conserved F or W are not part of the CDR3 here.

CDR3	V	J
ASSLRTGGPSYEQY	TRBV5-1	TRBJ2-7
ASSYKRGQSYGYT	TRBV6-5	TRBJ1-2
ASSTRDTRALYEQY	TRBV21-1	TRBJ2-7
ASSSPFAGGADTQY	TRBV27	TRBJ2-3
ASSDWSLTRTGGHGANVLT	TRBV6-4	TRBJ2-6
ATSDSRDRRNEQF	TRBV24-1	TRBJ2-1
ASSESPDVRGGIQTQY	TRBV10-1	TRBJ2-5
ASSPGLAGGNTQY	TRBV9	TRBJ2-3
ASRAGGTDEQF	TRBV25-1	TRBJ2-1
SATRGTERSQY	TRBV29-1	TRBJ2-5
ASRDSSYNEQF	TRBV5-1	TRBJ2-1
ASSRTGPTYEQY	TRBV6-6	TRBJ2-7
ASSLGAGNNEQF	TRBV7-7	TRBJ2-1
ASSPPTSGPVNEQY	TRBV5-1	TRBJ2-7
ASSDYGNTEAF	TRBV2	TRBJ1-1
ASSLGGGYT	TRBV11-2	TRBJ1-2
ASSELSGGLTQH	TRBV10-2	TRBJ1-5
SASPGQLFSPLH	TRBV20-1	TRBJ1-6
ASSQLDRVPGYTGELF	TRBV14	TRBJ2-2
ASSLPWTGPNEKLF	TRBV28	TRBJ1-4
ASSSRGADTQY	TRBV5-1	TRBJ2-3
ASSFITGELF	TRBV5-6	TRBJ2-2
ASSAVDRNTGELF	TRBV2	TRBJ2-2
ASSQESAGRYSPLH	TRBV4-1	TRBJ1-6
ASSLRGWGQGTEAF	TRBV28	TRBJ1-1
ASSPPQGFGEQF	TRBV9	TRBJ2-1
ATSDGRDRGNYGYT	TRBV24-1	TRBJ1-2
AISASGGRSGEQY	TRBV10-3	TRBJ2-7
ASSARPLAGGIEQY	TRBV3-1/TRBV3-2	TRBJ2-7
AATDTYTDTQY	TRBV6-5	TRBJ2-3
ASRLVGDSSYEQY	TRBV6-5	TRBJ2-7
ASSSDRGEQF	TRBV7-2	TRBJ2-1
ASSQENRANTQY	TRBV14	TRBJ2-3
ASSPPGGKDNEQF	TRBV18	TRBJ2-1
ASRHLGGRFVNEKLF	TRBV28	TRBJ1-4
AISVSPTDATNEKLF	TRBV10-3	TRBJ1-4